A single sample is the source of the 20 T cell receptor beta chains below, sequenced in a study of blood T cell repertoires in COVID-19 (dated by TCRdb to about 2020). Library generation was performed with the immunoSEQ multiplex PCR assay. The table comes from immuneACCESS by way of TCRdb, which keeps in-frame sequences with V and J called. Part of the clones is missing from these tables; in studies checked, under half for an unresolved V gene and the rest for unknown reasons. Recorded for this sample are under 200,000 clones; approximately 86% of them occurred a single time. In total, the top ten clones hold around 0.93% of the sample. Sequenced sample: peripheral blood. All receptors derive from a man in his sixties with COVID-19, enrolled during active disease.

V gene TRBV7-9 combines with J gene TRBJ2-7; TRBD2 agrees at 11 bases. This CDR3 contains 14 residues. Germline CDR1 and CDR2: SEHNR and FQNEAQ (reference sequence). Trimming cost V 3 bases and J 4 bases; bases outside gene matches: 2. The CDR3 DNA reads as TGTGCCAGCAGCTTCGGGACTAGCGGTTACGAGCAGTACTTC. Amino acids: CASSFGTSGYEQYF.

The chain carries TRBV15 and TRBJ2-7; D possibly corresponds to TRBD1 (6 bases). CDR3 length: 13 amino acids. From germline, CDR1 is LNHNV and CDR2 YYDKDF (reference sequence). V was clipped by 3 bases and J by 2 bases, with 8 bases between them. The CDR3: CATSRDRTYEQYF. For the CDR3, the DNA is TGTGCCACCAGCAGGGACAGAACCTACGAGCAGTACTTC.

The V gene is TRBV30, the J gene TRBJ2-7; 8 nucleotides agree with TRBD1. CDR1 GTSNPN and CDR2 SVGIG come from the germline V gene (reference sequence). V shed 2 bases, J shed 6 bases, and the junction held 3 bases outside the gene matches. The CDR3 runs 12 residues. CDR3 coding DNA: TGTGCCTGGAGTCCGGACAGGGTCGAGCAGTACTTC. It is translated as CAWSPDRVEQYF.

This chain joins TRBV7-6 and TRBJ1-6; D might be TRBD1 (6 bases). The germline CDR1 and CDR2 sequences are SGHVS and FNYEAQ. Trimming removed 3 bases at V and 5 bases at J, with 8 bases between. This CDR3 spans 14 amino acids. The CDR3 bases are TGTGCCAGCAGCTTCCGGACAGATAATTCACCCCTCCACTTT. It specifies CASSFRTDNSPLHF.

This chain links TRBV6-5 with TRBJ1-6; 12 bases line up with TRBD1. Germline CDR1 MNHEY, CDR2 SVGAGI. J gave up 9 bases and V 0 bases, and 3 bases lay outside the gene matches. This CDR3 has 16 residues. The CDR3 loop reads CASSYSGTGGTSPLHF. The DNA of the CDR3 is TGTGCCAGCAGTTACTCAGGGACAGGGGGCACTTCACCCCTCCACTTT.

This clone was picked up a small number of times. The chain uses TRBV5-1 and TRBJ1-2; 11 bases are shared with TRBD1. The V segment lost 4 bases and the J segment 6 bases; nucleotides outside the gene matches: 2. The germline V gene encodes CDR1 SGHRS and CDR2 YFSETQ. The CDR3 loop spans 13 amino acids. Here the CDR3 reads CASSPGQGDGYTF. DNA for the CDR3: TGCGCCAGCAGCCCGGGACAGGGGGATGGCTACACCTTC. The whole variable domain, filled in from reference TRBV5-1 and TRBJ1-2, reads KAGVTQTPRYLIKTRGQQVTLSCSPISGHRSVSWYQQTPGQGLQFLFEYFSETQRNKGNFPGRFSGRQFSNSRSEMNVSTLELGDSALYLCASSPGQGDGYTFGSGTRLTVV.

Here the CDR3 reads CASSLARESGYTF. CDR3 DNA: TGCGCCAGCAGCTTAGCCAGGGAAAGTGGCTACACCTTC. This rearrangement joins TRBV5-1 to TRBJ1-2, with D possibly matching TRBD1 (5 bases). The CDR3 totals 13 residues. Germline V CDR1 and CDR2: SGHRS, YFSETQ. Deletions cut 2 bases from V and 7 bases from J, with 12 bases between.

V usage is TRBV25-1 and J usage is TRBJ1-1, with D perhaps TRBD1 (5 bases). The CDR3 consists of 12 residues. V gave up 7 bases and J gave up 5 bases, with 11 bases separating them. CDR1 and CDR2 from the germline V gene are MGHDK and SYGVNS. CDR3 sequence reads: CASTGFRTEAFF. The CDR3 DNA follows: TGTGCCAGCACAGGGTTTCGAACTGAAGCTTTCTTT.

This clone came up once. Here the CDR3 DNA reads TGCGCCAGCCGACTAGCGGGAACTAGCACAGATACGCAGTATTTT. Its protein is CASRLAGTSTDTQYF. The chain uses TRBV5-1 and TRBJ2-3; the match to TRBD2 covers 11 bases. V lost 7 bases to trimming and J lost 0 bases; unmatched junction nucleotides: 4. There are 15 residues in the CDR3. Germline CDR1 SGHRS, CDR2 YFSETQ. The full variable domain, in which reference TRBV5-1 and TRBJ2-3 provide the parts outside the CDR3, is KAGVTQTPRYLIKTRGQQVTLSCSPISGHRSVSWYQQTPGQGLQFLFEYFSETQRNKGNFPGRFSGRQFSNSRSEMNVSTLELGDSALYLCASRLAGTSTDTQYFGPGTRLTVL.

This clone was observed a few times. The V gene is TRBV7-3, the J gene TRBJ2-2; TRBD1 matches 7 bases. Losses at the gene ends were 3 bases for V and 5 bases for J; bases not matched to a gene: 9. Germline CDR1 SGHTA, CDR2 FQGTGA. CDR3 length equals 16 residues. The CDR3 reads CASSLTSGTVTGELFF. DNA of the CDR3: TGTGCCAGCAGCTTGACCTCCGGGACAGTAACCGGGGAGCTGTTTTTT.

This chain connects TRBV23-1 to TRBJ2-5; TRBD1 matches 7 bases. TRBV23-1 is an ORF for which the function is uncertain. Germline trimming cut 0 bases from V and 2 bases from J; bases unmatched to any gene: 6. The CDR3 sequence is 16 residues long. CDR3 nucleotide sequence: TGCGCCAGCAGTCAATCGTACGGGACAGAACAAGAGACCCAGTACTTC. It is translated as CASSQSYGTEQETQYF.

As to this clone: At the DNA level, this CDR3 is encoded by other sequences in the same sample as well. The V gene is TRBV7-9, the J gene TRBJ2-7; D might be TRBD1 (6 bases). The CDR3 sequence is 12 residues long. Germline loops: CDR1 SEHNR, CDR2 FQNEAQ (reference sequence). V lost 1 base and J lost 5, with 6 bases in between. This CDR3 reads CASSLEGDEQYF. DNA for the CDR3: TGTGCCAGCAGCTTAGAGGGGGACGAGCAGTACTTC.

The chain is built from TRBV5-1 and TRBJ2-2; TRBD1 might be the D (5 bases). Trimming removed 1 base from V and 0 bases from J, with 10 bases in between. The V gene's germline CDR1 is SGHRS and CDR2 YFSETQ. The CDR3 totals 16 residues. The CDR3 protein is CASSLRTPTNTGELFF. The CDR3 nucleotides read TGCGCCAGCAGCTTGCGGACACCAACGAACACCGGGGAGCTGTTTTTT.

The chain carries TRBV6-5 and TRBJ1-6; unclear D gene. The CDR3 loop spans 14 amino acids. Deletions cut 4 bases from V and 4 bases from J, with 8 bases between. CDR1 and CDR2 from the germline V gene are MNHEY and SVGAGI. CDR3 sequence reads: CASSSGPYNSPLHF. CDR3 bases: TGTGCCAGCAGTTCGGGTCCGTATAATTCACCCCTCCACTTT.

This sequence joins TRBV5-4 and TRBJ1-2, with a possible D match to TRBD1 (6 bases). Germline V gene data show CDR1 as SGHNT and CDR2 as YYREEE (reference sequence). The V gene lost 4 bases and the J gene lost 8 bases, with 15 bases spanning the gap. The CDR3 has 13 residues. CDR3: CASSGTGPRGYTF. CDR3 sequence (DNA): TGTGCCAGCAGCGGTACAGGGCCGCGCGGCTACACCTTC.

A word on this clone: Other DNA sequences in the same sample also yield this CDR3. The chain carries TRBV9 and TRBJ1-2; 10 bases are a match to TRBD1. The germline V gene encodes CDR1 SGDLS and CDR2 YYNGEE. The length of the CDR3 is 14 residues. V lost 3 bases, J lost 2 bases, and 1 base stayed unmatched. CDR3 bases: TGTGCCAGCAGCGCGGGACAGGGGAACTATGGCTACACCTTC. This translates into CASSAGQGNYGYTF.

This clone was counted a single time. The rearrangement links TRBV24-1 to TRBJ2-1; the match to TRBD2 covers 9 bases. Looked up from germline, CDR1 is KGHDR and CDR2 is SFDVKD. The CDR3 has 17 amino acids. The junction had 6 bases not matched to a gene; V was cut back by 1 base and J by 3 bases. The CDR3 DNA reads as TGTGCCACCAGTGATTTCGGCGGGAGGGAAAACTACAATGAGCAGTTCTTC. This sequence encodes CATSDFGGRENYNEQFF.

The CDR3 DNA reads TGTGCCAGCTCACCAAATATGGGCTCCGGGGAGCTGTTTTTT. Translating it yields CASSPNMGSGELFF. The chain combines TRBV18 with TRBJ2-2; D remains unclear. Germline V CDR1 and CDR2: KGHSH, LQKENI. This CDR3 is 14 amino acids long. V was cut by 2 bases and J by 6 bases, with 10 bases left in between.

CDR3 protein: CASTERGTGELFF. Written as DNA, the CDR3 is TGTGCCAGCACCGAAAGGGGCACCGGGGAGCTGTTTTTT. The chain recombines TRBV6-5 with TRBJ2-2; D is possibly TRBD1 (5 bases). Germline-derived CDR1 and CDR2 are MNHEY and SVGAGI. The CDR3 runs to 13 residues. Trimming cost V 7 bases and J 4 bases, with 10 bases left between them.

This chain links TRBV7-8 with TRBJ1-5; D gene unclear. V was trimmed by 1 base and J by 2 bases, leaving 6 bases between them. CDR3 length: 14 residues. Germline V gene sequence: CDR1 SGHVS, CDR2 FQNEAQ. CDR3 residues: CASSLGLGNQPQHF. In DNA, the CDR3 is TGTGCCAGCAGCTTAGGGCTAGGCAATCAGCCCCAGCATTTT.